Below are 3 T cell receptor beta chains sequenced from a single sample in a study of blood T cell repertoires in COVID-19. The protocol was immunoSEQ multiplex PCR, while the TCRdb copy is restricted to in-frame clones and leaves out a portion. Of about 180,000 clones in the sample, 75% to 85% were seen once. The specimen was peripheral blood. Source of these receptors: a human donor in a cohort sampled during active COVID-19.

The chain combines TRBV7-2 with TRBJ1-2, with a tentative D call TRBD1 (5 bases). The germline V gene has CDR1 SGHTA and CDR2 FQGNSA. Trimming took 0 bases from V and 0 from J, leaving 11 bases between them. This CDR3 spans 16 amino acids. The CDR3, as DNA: TGTGCCAGCAGCTTAGCGGTGACAGCCTCTAACTATGGCTACACCTTC. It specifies CASSLAVTASNYGYTF. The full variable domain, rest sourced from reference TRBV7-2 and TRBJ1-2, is GAGVSQSPSNKVTEKGKDVELRCDPISGHTALYWYRQSLGQGLEFLIYFQGNSAPDKSGLPSDRFSAERTGGSVSTLTIQRTQQEDSAVYLCASSLAVTASNYGYTFGSGTRLTVV.

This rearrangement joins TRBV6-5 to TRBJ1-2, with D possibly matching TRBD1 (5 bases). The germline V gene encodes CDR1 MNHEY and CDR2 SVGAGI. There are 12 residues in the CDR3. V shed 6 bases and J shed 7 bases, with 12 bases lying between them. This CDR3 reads CASRVIGAGYTF. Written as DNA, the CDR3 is TGTGCCAGCAGAGTTATAGGGGCTGGCTACACCTTC.

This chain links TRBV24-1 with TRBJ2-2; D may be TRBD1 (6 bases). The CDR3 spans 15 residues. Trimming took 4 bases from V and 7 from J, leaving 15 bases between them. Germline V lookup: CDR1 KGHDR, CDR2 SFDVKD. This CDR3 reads CATSDLGTPVGELFF. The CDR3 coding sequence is TGTGCCACCAGTGACCTTGGGACACCCGTCGGGGAGCTGTTTTTT.